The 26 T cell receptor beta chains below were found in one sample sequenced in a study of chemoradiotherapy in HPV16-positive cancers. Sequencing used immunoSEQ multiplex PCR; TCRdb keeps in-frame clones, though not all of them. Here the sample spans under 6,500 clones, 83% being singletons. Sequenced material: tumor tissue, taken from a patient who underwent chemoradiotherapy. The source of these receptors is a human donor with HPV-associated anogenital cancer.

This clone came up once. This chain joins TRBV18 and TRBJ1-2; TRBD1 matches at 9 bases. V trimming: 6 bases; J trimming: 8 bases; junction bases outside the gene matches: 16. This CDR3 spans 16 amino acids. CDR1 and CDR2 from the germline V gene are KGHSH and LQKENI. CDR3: CASSQSWDRDLRGYTF. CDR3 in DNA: TGTGCCAGCTCTCAATCCTGGGACAGGGACCTCCGGGGCTACACCTTC.

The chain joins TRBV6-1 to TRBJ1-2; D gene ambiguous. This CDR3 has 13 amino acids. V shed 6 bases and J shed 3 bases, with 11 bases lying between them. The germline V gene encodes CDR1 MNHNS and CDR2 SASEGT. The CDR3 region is CASSLIRDYGYTF. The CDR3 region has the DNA TGTGCCAGCAGCCTCATTAGGGACTATGGCTACACCTTC.

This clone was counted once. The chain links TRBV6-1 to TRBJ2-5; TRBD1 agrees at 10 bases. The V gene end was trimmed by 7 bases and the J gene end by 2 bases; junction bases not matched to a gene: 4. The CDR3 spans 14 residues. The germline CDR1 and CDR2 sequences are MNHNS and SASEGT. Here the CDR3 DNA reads TGTGCCAGCACCCTGGACAGGGGGCAAGAGACCCAGTACTTC. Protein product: CASTLDRGQETQYF.

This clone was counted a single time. The CDR3 loop is CASSLDGVRNQPQHF. Written as DNA, the CDR3 is TGTGCCAGCAGCTTGGACGGAGTACGGAATCAGCCCCAGCATTTT. The chain employs TRBV5-4 and TRBJ1-5; D unclear. Germline CDR1 reads SGHNT; CDR2 reads YYREEE (reference sequence). V was cut by 0 bases and J by 4 bases, with 11 bases left in between. The CDR3 consists of 15 residues.

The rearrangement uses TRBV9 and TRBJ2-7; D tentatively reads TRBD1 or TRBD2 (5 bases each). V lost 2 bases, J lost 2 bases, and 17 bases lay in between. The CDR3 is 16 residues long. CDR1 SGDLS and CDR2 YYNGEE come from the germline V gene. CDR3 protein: CASSVNDGTGPYEQYF. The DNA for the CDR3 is TGTGCCAGCAGCGTTAATGATGGGACGGGACCCTACGAGCAGTACTTC.

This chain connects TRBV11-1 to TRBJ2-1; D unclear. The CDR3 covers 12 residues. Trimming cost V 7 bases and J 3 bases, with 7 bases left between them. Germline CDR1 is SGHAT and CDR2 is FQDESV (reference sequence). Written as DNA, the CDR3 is TGTGCCAGCAAGGACCTCTACAATGAGCAGTTCTTC. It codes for CASKDLYNEQFF. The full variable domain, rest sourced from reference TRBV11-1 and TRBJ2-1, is EAEVAQSPRYKITEKSQAVAFWCDPISGHATLYWYRQILGQGPELLVQFQDESVVDDSQLPKDRFSAERLKGVDSTLKIQPAELGDSAMYLCASKDLYNEQFFGPGTRLTVL.

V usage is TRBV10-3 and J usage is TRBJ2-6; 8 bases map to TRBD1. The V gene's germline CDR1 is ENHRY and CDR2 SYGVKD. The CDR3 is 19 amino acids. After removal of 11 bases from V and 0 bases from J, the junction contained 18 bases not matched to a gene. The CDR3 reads CAAAPSGTGGFSGANVLTF. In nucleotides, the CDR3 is TGTGCCGCGGCTCCCTCCGGGACAGGTGGATTCTCTGGGGCCAACGTCCTGACTTTC.

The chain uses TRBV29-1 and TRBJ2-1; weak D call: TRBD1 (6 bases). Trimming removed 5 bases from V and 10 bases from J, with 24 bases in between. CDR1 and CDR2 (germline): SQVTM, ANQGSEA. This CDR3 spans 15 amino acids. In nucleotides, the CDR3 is TGCAGCGTTCCCCCGGCTACAGGGTCGTCATCCGAGCAGTTCTTC. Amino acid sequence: CSVPPATGSSSEQFF.

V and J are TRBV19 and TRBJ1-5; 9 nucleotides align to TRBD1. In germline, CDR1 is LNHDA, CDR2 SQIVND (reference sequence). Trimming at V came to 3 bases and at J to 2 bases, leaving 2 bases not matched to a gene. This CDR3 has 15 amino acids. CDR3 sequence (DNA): TGTGCCAGTAGTATGACAGGGGGGGGCAATCAGCCCCAGCATTTT. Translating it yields CASSMTGGGNQPQHF.

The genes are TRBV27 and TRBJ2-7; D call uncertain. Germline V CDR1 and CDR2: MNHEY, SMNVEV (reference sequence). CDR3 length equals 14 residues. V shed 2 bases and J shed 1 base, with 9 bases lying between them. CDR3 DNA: TGTGCCAGCAGTTTAACTTCACCGTCCTACGAGCAGTACTTC. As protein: CASSLTSPSYEQYF.

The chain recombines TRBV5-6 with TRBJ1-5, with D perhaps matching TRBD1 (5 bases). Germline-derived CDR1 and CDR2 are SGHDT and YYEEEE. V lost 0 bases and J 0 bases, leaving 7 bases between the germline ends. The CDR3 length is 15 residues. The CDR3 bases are TGTGCCAGCAGCTTGGGGGGCGGTAGCAATCAGCCCCAGCATTTT. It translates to CASSLGGGSNQPQHF.

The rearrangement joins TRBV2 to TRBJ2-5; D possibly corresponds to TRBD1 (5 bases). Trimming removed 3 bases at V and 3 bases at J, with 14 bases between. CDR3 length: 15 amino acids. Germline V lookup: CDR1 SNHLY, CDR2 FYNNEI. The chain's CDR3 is CASSEFSRAEETQYF. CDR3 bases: TGTGCCAGCAGTGAGTTTAGCAGGGCCGAAGAGACCCAGTACTTC.

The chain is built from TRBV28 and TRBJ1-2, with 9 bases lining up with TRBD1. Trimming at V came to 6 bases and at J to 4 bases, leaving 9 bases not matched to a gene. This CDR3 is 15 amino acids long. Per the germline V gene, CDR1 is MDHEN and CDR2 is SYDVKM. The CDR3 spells CASRRPTGGGYGYTF. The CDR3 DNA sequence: TGTGCCAGCAGACGACCTACAGGGGGCGGCTATGGCTACACCTTC.

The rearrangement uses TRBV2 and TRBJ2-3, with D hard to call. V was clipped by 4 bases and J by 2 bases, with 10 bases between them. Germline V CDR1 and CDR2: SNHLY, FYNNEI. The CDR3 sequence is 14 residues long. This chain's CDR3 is CASSGVSYTDTQYF. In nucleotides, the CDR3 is TGTGCCAGCAGTGGGGTTAGCTACACAGATACGCAGTATTTT.

The CDR3 sequence is CAISESTVSYEQYF. The CDR3 region has the DNA TGTGCCATCAGTGAGTCGACAGTTTCCTACGAGCAGTACTTC. The chain links TRBV10-3 to TRBJ2-7, with TRBD1 as a possible D gene (5 bases). V was cut by 0 bases and J by 1 base, with 7 bases left in between. The CDR3 loop spans 14 amino acids. CDR1 and CDR2 from the germline V gene are ENHRY and SYGVKD.

CDR3 coding DNA: TGTGCCAGCAGCTCCCGGGGCGCTAACACCGGGGAGCTGTTTTTT. Encoded protein: CASSSRGANTGELFF. The chain combines TRBV7-9 with TRBJ2-2; either TRBD1 or TRBD2 may fit D (5 bases each). CDR3 length: 15 residues. V was clipped by 4 bases and J by 2 bases, with 11 bases between them. CDR1 SEHNR and CDR2 FQNEAQ come from the germline V gene (reference sequence).

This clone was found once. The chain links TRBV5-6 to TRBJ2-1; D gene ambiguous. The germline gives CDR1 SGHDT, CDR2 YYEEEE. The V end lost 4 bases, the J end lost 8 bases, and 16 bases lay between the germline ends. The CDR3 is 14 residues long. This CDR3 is CASSPGLATHEQFF. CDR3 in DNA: TGTGCCAGCAGCCCTGGGCTGGCGACCCATGAGCAGTTCTTC.

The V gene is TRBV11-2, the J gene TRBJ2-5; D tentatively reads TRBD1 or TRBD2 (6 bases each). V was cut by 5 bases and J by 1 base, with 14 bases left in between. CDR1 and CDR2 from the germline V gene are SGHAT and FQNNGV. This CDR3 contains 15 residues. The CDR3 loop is CASSPGGHIQETQYF. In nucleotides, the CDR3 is TGTGCCAGCAGCCCTGGGGGGCATATCCAAGAGACCCAGTACTTC.

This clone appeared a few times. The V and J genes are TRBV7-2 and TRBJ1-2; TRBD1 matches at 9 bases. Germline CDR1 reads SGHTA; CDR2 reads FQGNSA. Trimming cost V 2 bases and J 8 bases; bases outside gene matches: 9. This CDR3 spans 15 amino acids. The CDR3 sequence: CASSLSAGTGYGYTF. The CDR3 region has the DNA TGTGCCAGCAGCTTATCAGCCGGGACAGGGTACGGCTACACCTTC.

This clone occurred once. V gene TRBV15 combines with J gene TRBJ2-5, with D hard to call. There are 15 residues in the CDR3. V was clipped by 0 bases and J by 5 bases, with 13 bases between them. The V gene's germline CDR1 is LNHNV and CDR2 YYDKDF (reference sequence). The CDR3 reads CATSRDSALSETQYF. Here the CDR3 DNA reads TGTGCCACCAGCAGAGATTCGGCCCTGTCGGAGACCCAGTACTTC.

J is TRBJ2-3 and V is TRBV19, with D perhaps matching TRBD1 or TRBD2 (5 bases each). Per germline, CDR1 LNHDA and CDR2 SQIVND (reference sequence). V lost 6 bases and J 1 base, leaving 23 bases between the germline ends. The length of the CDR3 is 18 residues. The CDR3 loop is CASRGGDQPLRGTDTQYF. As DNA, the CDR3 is TGTGCCAGTAGGGGTGGGGACCAGCCCCTGCGTGGCACAGATACGCAGTATTTT.

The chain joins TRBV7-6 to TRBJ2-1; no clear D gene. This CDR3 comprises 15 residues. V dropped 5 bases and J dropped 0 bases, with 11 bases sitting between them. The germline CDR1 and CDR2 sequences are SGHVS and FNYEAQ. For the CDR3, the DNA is TGTGCCAGCAGCCAAATAGCTTCCTCCTACAATGAGCAGTTCTTC. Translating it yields CASSQIASSYNEQFF.

CDR3 region: CASDRDINTEAFF. CDR3 sequence (DNA): TGTGCCAGCGACCGGGACATTAACACTGAAGCTTTCTTT. The gene calls are TRBV2 and TRBJ1-1; D may be TRBD1 (6 bases). CDR3 length equals 13 residues. Germline V gene sequence: CDR1 SNHLY, CDR2 FYNNEI. The V end was cut by 8 bases, the J end by 2 bases, with 12 bases between.

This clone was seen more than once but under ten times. This chain's CDR3 is CASSPGQEISYEQYF. The CDR3 bases are TGTGCCAGCAGTCCCGGACAGGAAATCTCCTACGAGCAGTACTTC. The genes are TRBV27 and TRBJ2-7; 7 bases align to TRBD1. CDR1 MNHEY and CDR2 SMNVEV come from the germline V gene (reference sequence). V was pared by 5 bases and J by 0 bases, with 7 bases of the junction left unmatched. The CDR3 length is 15 residues.

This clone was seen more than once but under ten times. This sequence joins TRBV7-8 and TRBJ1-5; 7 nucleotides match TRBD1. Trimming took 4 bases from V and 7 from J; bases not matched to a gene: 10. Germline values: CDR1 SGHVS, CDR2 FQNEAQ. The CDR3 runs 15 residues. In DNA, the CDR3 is TGTGCCAGCAGCTCAGGATCGGACAGGCACCAGCCCCAGCATTTT. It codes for CASSSGSDRHQPQHF.

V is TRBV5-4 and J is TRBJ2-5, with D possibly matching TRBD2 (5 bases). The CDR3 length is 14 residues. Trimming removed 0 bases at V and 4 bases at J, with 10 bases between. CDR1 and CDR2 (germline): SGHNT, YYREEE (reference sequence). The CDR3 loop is CASSLGRGIETQYF. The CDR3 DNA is TGTGCCAGCAGCTTGGGTAGAGGGATAGAGACCCAGTACTTC.